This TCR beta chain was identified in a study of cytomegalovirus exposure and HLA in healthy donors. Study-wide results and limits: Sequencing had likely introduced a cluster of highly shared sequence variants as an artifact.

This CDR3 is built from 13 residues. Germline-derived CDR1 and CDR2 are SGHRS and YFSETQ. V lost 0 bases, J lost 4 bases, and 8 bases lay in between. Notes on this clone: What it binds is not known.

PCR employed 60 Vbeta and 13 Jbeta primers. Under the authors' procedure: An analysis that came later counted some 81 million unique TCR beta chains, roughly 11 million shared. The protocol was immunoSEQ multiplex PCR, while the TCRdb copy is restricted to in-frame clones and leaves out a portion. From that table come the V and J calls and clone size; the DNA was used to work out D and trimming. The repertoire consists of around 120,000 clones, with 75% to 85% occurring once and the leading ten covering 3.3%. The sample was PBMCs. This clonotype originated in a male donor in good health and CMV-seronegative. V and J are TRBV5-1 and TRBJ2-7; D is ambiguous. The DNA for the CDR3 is TGCGCCAGCAGCTTGGGCCAGAGGTACGAGCAGTACTTC. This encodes CASSLGQRYEQYF.